These T cell receptor beta chains were read from a single sample in a study of post-analysis software for immune sequencing data. MiXCR was run by TCRdb on the PCR reads, yielding one entry per CDR3 protein. The sample holds a few hundred thousand distinct CDR3 sequences, 39% seen once. Sequences were obtained from blood. The origin of the receptors is a girl aged 2-10 years with multiple sclerosis. Both conserved end residues are part of each CDR3. D genes are given only for firm matches. Some rows have no size entry. The others give once, few or many, or a class for an expanded clone.

D gene	clone size	CDR3 length	V gene	J gene	CDR3 DNA	CDR3 protein
.	.	16	TRBV7-2	TRBJ2-5	TGTGCCAGCACCCTCGAGGGGGGGCAGGGTTTTGAGACCCAGTACTTC	CASTLEGGQGFETQYF
.	few	19	TRBV6-5	TRBJ2-3	TGTGCCAGCAGTTACTTCCCACCAAACGACAGGGAGGGCACAGATACGCAGTATTTT	CASSYFPPNDREGTDTQYF
.	few	14	TRBV15	TRBJ1-6	TGTGCCACCAGCAGAGATTTCAGGGGATCACCCCTCCACTTT	CATSRDFRGSPLHF
.	few	13	TRBV28	TRBJ2-5	TGTGCCAGCAGTTTAACCGTGCTGCATGAGCAGTACTTC	CASSLTVLHEQYF
TRBD1	.	15	TRBV6-2/TRBV6-3	TRBJ1-5	TGTGCCAGCAGATCCCCGAGACAGGGGAATCAGCCCCAGCATTTT	CASRSPRQGNQPQHF
TRBD1	.	19	TRBV12-3/TRBV12-4	TRBJ1-1	TGTGCCAGCAGTTTAGTGTTAGGTTCAGACAGGGGGCCTAACACTGAAGCTTTCTTT	CASSLVLGSDRGPNTEAFF
.	.	15	TRBV9	TRBJ1-1	TGTGCCAGCAGCGTAGGGGGAATAATGAACACTGAAGCTTTCTTT	CASSVGGIMNTEAFF
.	once	16	TRBV28	TRBJ1-3	TGTGCCAGTTCCGGAGGGGACGCCATCTCTGGAAACACCATATATTTT	CASSGGDAISGNTIYF
TRBD1	few	13	TRBV20-1	TRBJ1-4	TGCAGTGCTCGACGGACAGGGAGCGAAAAACTGTTTTTT	CSARRTGSEKLFF
TRBD1	few	15	TRBV20-1	TRBJ1-1	TGCAGTGCCGGTAGGGGCGGGACAGCCAACACTGAAGCTTTCTTT	CSAGRGGTANTEAFF
.	few	15	TRBV7-2	TRBJ1-1	TGTGCCAGCAGCAAAACAGGACCCTCGAACACTGAAGCTTTCTTT	CASSKTGPSNTEAFF
.	.	16	TRBV15	TRBJ2-5	TGTGCCGCCAGCAGAGCACGCGGGGGCCCTCAAGAGACCCAGTACTTC	CAASRARGGPQETQYF
.	.	14	TRBV27	TRBJ2-7	TGTGCCAGCAGTTCATGGACTAACTCCTACGAGCAGTACTTC	CASSSWTNSYEQYF
TRBD1	.	15	TRBV6-5	TRBJ1-1	TGTGCCAGCAGTGTATCCGGGACAGGGTGGACTGAAGCTTTCTTT	CASSVSGTGWTEAFF
.	once	14	TRBV6-2/TRBV6-3	TRBJ2-3	TGTGCCAGCAGTATGCTGAGCGCCACAGATACGCAGTATTTT	CASSMLSATDTQYF
.	.	16	TRBV4-3	TRBJ1-2	TGCGCCAGCAGCCAAGATTTGGGGGCAAATAACTATGGCTACACCTTC	CASSQDLGANNYGYTF
TRBD1	few	15	TRBV5-1	TRBJ1-4	TGCGCCAGCAGCTCACGGGACAGGGAGAATGAAAAACTGTTTTTT	CASSSRDRENEKLFF
TRBD2	few	15	TRBV5-1	TRBJ2-1	TGCGCCAGCACCACGAGCGGGGGAATCTACAATGAGCAGTTCTTC	CASTTSGGIYNEQFF
TRBD1	.	17	TRBV5-1	TRBJ2-7	TGCGCCAGCAGCTTGTCCGGGGCGGGACAGGGGTTCTACGAGCAGTACTTC	CASSLSGAGQGFYEQYF
.	.	13	TRBV4-2	TRBJ2-7	TGTGCCAGCAGCCAAGTTGTCGGGGACGAGCAGTACTTC	CASSQVVGDEQYF
.	.	15	TRBV28	TRBJ1-2	TGTGCCAGCAGTCAAGCTAACGCAGGAGCCTATGGCTACACCTTC	CASSQANAGAYGYTF
.	.	15	TRBV12-3/TRBV12-4	TRBJ1-2	TGTGCCAGCAGTCAAGGGGGATCGGTTGGCTATGGCTACACCTTC	CASSQGGSVGYGYTF
TRBD1	few	15	TRBV18	TRBJ1-2	TGTGCCAGCTCACCCCTGACAGGGAGGGGCTATGGCTACACCTTC	CASSPLTGRGYGYTF
.	.	15	TRBV5-1	TRBJ2-3	TGCGCCAGCACCTACGTGGGGGCCAGCACAGATACGCAGTATTTT	CASTYVGASTDTQYF